These 18 T cell receptor beta chains came from one sample sequenced in a study of identical twins. Each CDR3 protein gets one entry after TCRdb re-called the 5' RACE reads with MiXCR. The sample shows about 920,000 distinct CDR3 sequences, roughly an eighth of them seen only once. This sample also belongs to another study, concerning yellow fever vaccine responses in identical twins.

Sequenced sample: PBMCs. These receptors were taken from a young woman in good health.

This clonotype was counted a few times. The CDR3 DNA follows: TGTGCCAGCAGCCCAGACAGGGTCTATGTTTACGAGCAGTACGTC. Translated: CASSPDRVYVYEQYV. The chain joins TRBV7-2 to TRBJ2-7; 7 bases match TRBD1. Per germline, CDR1 SGHTA and CDR2 FQGNSA. V was clipped by 5 bases and J by 4 bases; unmatched bases: 11. This CDR3 region has 15 residues.

This chain connects TRBV12-5 to TRBJ2-6; the match to TRBD1 covers 12 bases. From germline, CDR1 is LGHNT and CDR2 FRNRAP. Trimming cost V 6 bases and J 3 bases; bases outside gene matches: 6. There are 17 residues in the CDR3. The CDR3: CASGRDRGQDGANVLTF. The CDR3 DNA reads TGTGCTAGTGGCCGGGACAGGGGGCAGGATGGGGCCAACGTCCTGACTTTC.

This clonotype has a count of ten or more. The chain recombines TRBV27 with TRBJ2-3, with TRBD2 matching over 10 bases. This CDR3 has 17 amino acids. Germline V gene lookup returns CDR1 MNHEY and CDR2 SMNVEV (reference sequence). Trimming took 2 bases from V and 0 from J; bases not matched to a gene: 5. CDR3 sequence reads: CASSLESSGGSTDTQYF. Here the CDR3 DNA reads TGTGCCAGCAGTTTAGAGTCTAGCGGGGGTAGCACAGATACGCAGTATTTT.

The chain links TRBV24-1 to TRBJ2-1; 9 nucleotides align to TRBD2. From germline, CDR1 is KGHDR and CDR2 SFDVKD. The V and J ends lost 4 bases and 8 bases, in that order; junction bases with no gene match: 14. The CDR3 sequence is 17 residues long. The CDR3 is CATSDPMSSGRMDEQFF. The CDR3 region has the DNA TGTGCCACCAGTGACCCCATGAGTAGCGGGAGAATGGATGAGCAGTTCTTC.

This clonotype appeared a few times. CDR3 in amino acids: CASSYLARAGGPRTDTQYF. CDR3 sequence (DNA): TGTGCCAGCAGTTACTTAGCCCGGGCGGGGGGGCCCCGCACAGATACGCAGTATTTT. J is TRBJ2-3 and V is TRBV6-5, with 9 bases lining up with TRBD2. Germline CDR1 is MNHEY and CDR2 is SVGAGI. Unmatched junction bases numbered 12, after V lost 1 base and J lost 1 base. This CDR3 is built from 19 residues.

This clonotype was picked up many times. This chain connects TRBV28 to TRBJ2-2; D may be TRBD1 (6 bases). V dropped 7 bases and J dropped 3 bases, with 15 bases sitting between them. Germline loops: CDR1 MDHEN, CDR2 SYDVKM. The CDR3 is 15 residues long. DNA of the CDR3: TGTGCCAGCATCCCAGGGGAATTGGACACCGGGGAGCTGTTTTTT. Protein: CASIPGELDTGELFF.

The rearrangement uses TRBV7-9 and TRBJ2-7; TRBD1 matches at 7 bases. Germline CDR1 reads SEHNR; CDR2 reads FQNEAQ (reference sequence). The CDR3 is 12 amino acids. V shed 11 bases, J shed 2 bases, and the junction held 6 bases outside the gene matches. The CDR3 DNA sequence: TGTGCCGCAGGACAGGATCCCTACGAGCAGTACTTC. Protein product: CAAGQDPYEQYF.

V gene TRBV7-7 combines with J gene TRBJ2-1; no firm D call. The CDR3 has 15 residues. The germline V and J ends were trimmed by 1 base and 2 bases, with 9 bases remaining between them. The germline V gene encodes CDR1 SSHAT and CDR2 FNYEAQ (reference sequence). The CDR3 DNA follows: TGTGCCAGCAGCTTAGGACCCATACCCTACAATGAGCAGTTCTTC. Translating gives CASSLGPIPYNEQFF.

This clonotype has ten or more counts. The rearrangement links TRBV3-1 to TRBJ2-1; 9 bases align to TRBD1. Trimming at V came to 5 bases and at J to 8 bases, leaving 10 bases not matched to a gene. The CDR3 consists of 15 residues. The germline V gene encodes CDR1 LGHDT and CDR2 YNNKEL (reference sequence). The CDR3 DNA reads TGTGCCAGCAGCTTCTCCGGGACAGGGTGGTATGAGCAGTTCTTC. Protein: CASSFSGTGWYEQFF.

This clonotype was detected many times. V and J are TRBV12-3 or TRBV12-4 and TRBJ2-5; possible D gene TRBD1, 6 bases. Trimming shortened V by 6 bases and J by 4 bases, and 12 bases separated the two germline ends. CDR3 length: 13 residues. The CDR3 region has the DNA TGTGCCAGCAGGGACGCACAGGGAGAGACCCAGTACTTC. Its translation: CASRDAQGETQYF.

This clonotype was counted only a few times. The CDR3 region is CASSVGGQPYYEQYF. CDR3 DNA sequence: TGTGCCAGCAGCGTAGGGGGACAGCCCTACTACGAGCAGTACTTC. The rearrangement joins TRBV9 to TRBJ2-7, with 7 positions matching TRBD1. The CDR3 covers 15 residues. Germline CDR1 and CDR2: SGDLS and YYNGEE. V was pared by 0 bases and J by 3 bases, with 6 bases of the junction left unmatched.

In its sample, this clonotype was seen many times. V is TRBV20-1 and J is TRBJ2-2; no clear D gene. The CDR3 has 13 residues. The ends were cut back, 5 bases at V and 1 base at J, with 8 bases in the middle. CDR1 and CDR2 from the germline V gene are DFQATT and SNEGSKA (reference sequence). In DNA form, the CDR3 reads TGCAGTGCTCGCCGAGAGAACACCGGGGAGCTGTTTTTT. Its translation: CSARRENTGELFF.

This clonotype turned up a few times. The V and J genes are TRBV10-3 and TRBJ1-2, with D hard to call. Germline CDR1 reads ENHRY; CDR2 reads SYGVKD. CDR3 length: 14 amino acids. Trimming took off 1 base at V and 6 bases at J, with 12 bases between the two ends. The CDR3 is CAISEYVEKDGYTF. The DNA of the CDR3 is TGTGCCATCAGTGAGTATGTAGAGAAGGATGGCTACACCTTC.

The DNA for the CDR3 is TGTGCCAGCAGCGACCAGCGGACTGAGCAGTTCTTC. Translation gives CASSDQRTEQFF. This chain joins TRBV7-8 and TRBJ2-1, with D tentatively TRBD2 (5 bases). Germline-derived CDR1 and CDR2 are SGHVS and FQNEAQ. V lost 5 bases and J lost 9, with 11 bases in between. The CDR3 spans 12 residues.

This clonotype was seen a few times. This chain joins TRBV14 and TRBJ2-1; D remains ambiguous. The CDR3 sequence is 12 residues long. Trimming left V 0 bases short and J 9 bases short, with 6 bases between. The germline gives CDR1 SGHDN, CDR2 FVKESK. The CDR3 here is CASSQDPGEQFF. CDR3 nucleotides: TGTGCCAGCAGCCAAGATCCCGGTGAGCAGTTCTTC.

The chain employs TRBV4-1 and TRBJ2-1, with 13 bases that match TRBD2. The CDR3 runs 20 residues. V lost 1 base and J lost 2; bases outside the gene matches: 11. CDR1 is MGHRA, CDR2 YSYEKL, per germline. The CDR3 here is CASSQGTWELAGGPYNEQFF. DNA of the CDR3: TGCGCCAGCAGCCAAGGAACATGGGAACTAGCGGGAGGGCCCTACAATGAGCAGTTCTTC.

The V and J genes are TRBV7-2 and TRBJ2-7; tentative D call: TRBD2 (6 bases). The CDR3 covers 14 residues. V lost 8 bases and J 0 bases, leaving 14 bases between the germline ends. Germline lookup yields CDR1 SGHTA and CDR2 FQGNSA. The CDR3 reads CASARSGLSYEQYF. CDR3 bases: TGTGCCAGCGCCCGGAGCGGGCTCTCCTACGAGCAGTACTTC.

The chain carries TRBV5-6 and TRBJ2-5; no clear D gene. The CDR3 loop spans 16 amino acids. Per germline, CDR1 SGHDT and CDR2 YYEEEE. Trimming took off 0 bases at V and 3 bases at J, with 15 bases between the two ends. The CDR3 DNA is TGTGCCAGCAGCTTGGCGTGGAGCGCGGTGGAAGAGACCCAGTACTTC. Protein: CASSLAWSAVEETQYF.